This T cell receptor (beta chain) was recorded in a study of blood T cell repertoires in COVID-19. The CDR3 contains 15 residues. V was clipped by 3 bases and J by 0 bases, with 11 bases between them. Per germline, CDR1 MDHEN and CDR2 SYDVKM. Here immunoSEQ multiplex PCR was the method, and the copy in TCRdb shows in-frame clones only, minus some. The sample consists of some 140,000 clones, about four fifths of them appearing once. The origin of this receptor is a woman aged 60-75 years with acute or convalescent COVID-19. This sequence joins TRBV28 and TRBJ1-1; a weak D match, TRBD1 (5 bases). The sample comprised peripheral blood. CDR3 sequence reads: CASSLGGGMNTEAFF. CDR3 DNA sequence: TGTGCCAGCAGTTTGGGCGGGGGGATGAACACTGAAGCTTTCTTT.